A single sample is the source of the 15 T cell receptor beta chains below, sequenced in a study of identifying expanded T cells in peripheral blood. Assay: immunoSEQ multiplex PCR; the TCRdb copy retains only in-frame clones and omits some. The table has some 76,000 clones, 85% to 90% seen once; the top ten hold around 3.3%. The sample taken for sequencing was blood. The receptors were sampled from a person aged 18 to 75 in good health.

In its sample, this clone was seen a few times. The chain couples TRBV2 to TRBJ1-5; TRBD1 agrees at 8 bases. This CDR3 comprises 13 residues. Germline V gives CDR1 SNHLY, CDR2 FYNNEI. V shed 5 bases and J 9 bases; nucleotides not matched to a gene: 6. DNA of the CDR3: TGTGCCAGCAGTTTGGACAGGGAGAGGCCCCAGCATTTT. It codes for CASSLDRERPQHF.

The CDR3 DNA reads TGTGCCAGCAGCGCGACTATAGCGGGAGTAAACAATGAGCAGTTCTTC. It translates to CASSATIAGVNNEQFF. The V call is TRBV11-3, the J call TRBJ2-1, with 9 bases identical to TRBD2. Germline trimming cut 5 bases from V and 5 bases from J; bases unmatched to any gene: 10. Germline CDR1 is SGHNT and CDR2 is YENEEA. This CDR3 is built from 16 residues.

As DNA, the CDR3 is TGCGCCAGCAGCCAAGATCCGGGACAGGGTATCATGCTCGGAGGCTACACCTTC. Translation gives CASSQDPGQGIMLGGYTF. The rearrangement links TRBV4-1 to TRBJ1-2; 9 nucleotides align to TRBD1. Germline V gives CDR1 MGHRA, CDR2 YSYEKL. This CDR3 contains 18 residues. V was clipped by 0 bases and J by 8 bases; unmatched bases: 16.

The V and J genes are TRBV9 and TRBJ2-3; D gene ambiguous. The CDR3 contains 14 residues. From germline, CDR1 is SGDLS and CDR2 YYNGEE. Trimming left V 3 bases short and J 0 bases short, with 8 bases between. CDR3 loop: CASSEGSSTDTQYF. The CDR3 DNA is TGTGCCAGCAGCGAAGGGTCTAGCACAGATACGCAGTATTTT.

V and J are TRBV4-3 and TRBJ2-7; TRBD2 is a possible D gene (7 bases). The CDR3 covers 15 residues. V shed 0 bases and J shed 2 bases, with 11 bases lying between them. The germline CDR1 and CDR2 sequences are LGHNA and YSLEER. CDR3 loop: CASSQELRGPYEQYF. The CDR3 coding sequence is TGCGCCAGCAGCCAAGAGTTGCGGGGGCCCTACGAGCAGTACTTC.

CDR3 in DNA: TGTGCCATCAGTGAGTCTCCTAGCGGGGGGGTGGATACGCAGTATTTT. It translates to CAISESPSGGVDTQYF. The rearrangement links TRBV10-3 to TRBJ2-3; 12 nucleotides match TRBD2. The CDR3 runs to 16 residues. The germline CDR1 and CDR2 sequences are ENHRY and SYGVKD. Trimming at V came to 0 bases and at J to 6 bases, leaving 4 bases not matched to a gene.

This clone was recorded once. The chain joins TRBV9 to TRBJ2-2; 8 nucleotides align to TRBD2. The CDR3 contains 17 residues. J was trimmed by 2 bases and V by 4 bases; bases with no gene match: 10. Germline V gene data show CDR1 as SGDLS and CDR2 as YYNGEE. CDR3 sequence (DNA): TGTGCCAGCAGCCCGAGGGTAGCGGGGTTAAACACCGGGGAGCTGTTTTTT. Translation: CASSPRVAGLNTGELFF.

The V gene is TRBV5-1, the J gene TRBJ2-5; TRBD1 agrees at 7 bases. This CDR3 comprises 14 residues. The V gene's germline CDR1 is SGHRS and CDR2 YFSETQ. V lost 4 bases and J lost 5; bases outside the gene matches: 8. CDR3 protein: CASSGTVNSETQYF. For the CDR3, the DNA is TGCGCCAGCAGCGGGACAGTAAATTCGGAGACCCAGTACTTC. The complete variable domain, with remaining parts taken from reference TRBV5-1 and TRBJ2-5, reads KAGVTQTPRYLIKTRGQQVTLSCSPISGHRSVSWYQQTPGQGLQFLFEYFSETQRNKGNFPGRFSGRQFSNSRSEMNVSTLELGDSALYLCASSGTVNSETQYFGPGTRLLVL.

The CDR3 region is CAWSPTYLSGNTIYF. CDR3 nucleotides: TGTGCCTGGAGTCCGACTTACCTCTCTGGAAACACCATATATTTT. The chain employs TRBV30 and TRBJ1-3; no definite D call. CDR1 is GTSNPN, CDR2 SVGIG, per germline (reference sequence). The V gene lost 2 bases and the J gene lost 0 bases, with 11 bases spanning the gap. The CDR3 loop spans 15 amino acids.

This chain uses TRBV9 with TRBJ2-7, with a possible D match to TRBD2 (7 bases). This CDR3 is 14 amino acids long. The V gene lost 4 bases and the J gene lost 4 bases, with 15 bases spanning the gap. Germline CDR1 reads SGDLS; CDR2 reads YYNGEE. Written as DNA, the CDR3 is TGTGCCAGCAGCCCCAAGGGGGGGAAGTACGAGCAGTACTTC. This codes for CASSPKGGKYEQYF.

The chain employs TRBV5-1 and TRBJ2-2; 7 bases are shared with TRBD2. CDR3 length equals 15 residues. The V and J ends lost 4 bases and 2 bases, in that order; junction bases with no gene match: 5. CDR1 and CDR2 (germline): SGHRS, YFSETQ. In DNA form, the CDR3 reads TGCGCCAGCAGCCCCCAGCGGGGTAACACCGGGGAGCTGTTTTTT. Translating gives CASSPQRGNTGELFF. The whole variable domain, filled in from reference TRBV5-1 and TRBJ2-2, reads KAGVTQTPRYLIKTRGQQVTLSCSPISGHRSVSWYQQTPGQGLQFLFEYFSETQRNKGNFPGRFSGRQFSNSRSEMNVSTLELGDSALYLCASSPQRGNTGELFFGEGSRLTVL.

This chain joins TRBV4-2 and TRBJ2-2; D is unresolved. V lost 1 base, J lost 7 bases, and 19 bases lay in between. Germline CDR1 and CDR2: LGHNA and YNFKEQ. This CDR3 has 17 amino acids. CDR3 protein: CASSQVQAQFFFGELFF. The CDR3 coding sequence is TGTGCCAGCAGCCAAGTTCAGGCCCAGTTCTTCTTCGGGGAGCTGTTTTTT.

The rearrangement joins TRBV5-6 to TRBJ1-2; D gene unclear. This CDR3 region has 13 residues. Trimming cost V 4 bases and J 7 bases, with 14 bases left between them. Germline V CDR1 and CDR2: SGHDT, YYEEEE. CDR3 residues: CASSPIREGGYTF. The CDR3 region has the DNA TGTGCCAGCAGCCCCATCCGGGAGGGTGGCTACACCTTC.

The chain carries TRBV19 and TRBJ2-1; 16 positions agree with TRBD2. Germline-derived CDR1 and CDR2 are LNHDA and SQIVND (reference sequence). V trimming: 6 bases; J trimming: 6 bases; junction bases outside the gene matches: 2. There are 15 residues in the CDR3. The CDR3, as DNA: TGTGCCAGTAGGGGGACTAGCGGGAGGGCCAATGAGCAGTTCTTC. Translation gives CASRGTSGRANEQFF.

J is TRBJ2-7 and V is TRBV7-9, with D perhaps being TRBD1 or TRBD2 (5 bases each). This CDR3 spans 19 amino acids. V shed 5 bases and J shed 4 bases, with 30 bases lying between them. The germline CDR1 and CDR2 sequences are SEHNR and FQNEAQ (reference sequence). For the CDR3, the DNA is TGTGCCAGCAGCAAGCAAGATGGACTCCGGGACCATAATGAGTACGAGCAGTACTTC. Translated, it gives CASSKQDGLRDHNEYEQYF.